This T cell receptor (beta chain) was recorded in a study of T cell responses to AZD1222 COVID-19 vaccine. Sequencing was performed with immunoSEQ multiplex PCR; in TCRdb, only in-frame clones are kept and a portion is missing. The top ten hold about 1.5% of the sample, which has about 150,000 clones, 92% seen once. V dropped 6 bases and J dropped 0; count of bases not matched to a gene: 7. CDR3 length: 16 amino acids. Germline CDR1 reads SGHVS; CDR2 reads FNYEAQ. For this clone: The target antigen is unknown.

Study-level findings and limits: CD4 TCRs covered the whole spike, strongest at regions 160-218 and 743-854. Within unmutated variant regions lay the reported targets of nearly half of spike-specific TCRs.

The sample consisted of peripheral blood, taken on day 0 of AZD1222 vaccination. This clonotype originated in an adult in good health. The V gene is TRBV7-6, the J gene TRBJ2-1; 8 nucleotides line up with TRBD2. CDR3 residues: CASSKQRGNSYNEQFF. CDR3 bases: TGTGCCAGCAGTAAACAGCGGGGGAACTCCTACAATGAGCAGTTCTTC.